The 25 T cell receptor beta chains below all came from one sample that was sequenced in a study of human T cells and chemical hapten exposure (dated by TCRdb to the early 2020s). What the time point label conveys for this sample: patch test 1, 2 weeks after DPC sensitization. In light of the paper, this sample's treatment or condition label describes: therapeutic diphenylcyclopropenone sensitization with weekly scalp DPC. Unfractionated whole blood was collected in Tempus Blood RNA tubes, and total RNA was extracted from that blood. Library preparation was by RACE. The sequencing machine was a NextSeq 500. In TCRdb, the public reads were trimmed at Q25 with fastp and aligned with MiXCR, with productive beta chains retained. Rows merge per CDR3 protein into single entries with the most common DNA and genes. Present in this sample are some 52,000 distinct CDR3 sequences, approximately 10% of which were seen just once. Together, the top ten hold less than 2% of the sample.

The starting material was whole blood, obtained in connection with sensitization to the hapten diphenylcyclopropenone (DPC). Receptors were obtained from a woman in her thirties or forties with alopecia areata. Some clones in this sample may be carry-over from other donors' samples.

This chain links TRBV20-1 with TRBJ2-7; D may correspond to TRBD1 or TRBD2 (5 bases each). The V end lost 6 bases, the J end lost 6 bases, and 18 bases lay between the germline ends. Germline V lookup: CDR1 DFQATT, CDR2 SNEGSKA (reference sequence). CDR3 length equals 13 residues. The CDR3 nucleotides are TGCAGTGCCTCAAGGGGTGAGGGGCGCGAGCAGTACTTC. Translating gives CSASRGEGREQYF.

The CDR3 DNA is TGTGCCAGCAGCTTAGGAAGGGGAGGTCGAGAGACCCAGTACTTC. Protein sequence: CASSLGRGGRETQYF. The chain employs TRBV7-8 and TRBJ2-5; weak D call: TRBD2 (6 bases). This CDR3 has 15 residues. V was trimmed by 1 base and J by 4 bases, leaving 13 bases between them. CDR1 is SGHVS and CDR2 is FQNEAQ in the germline V gene.

This clonotype was seen more than once but under ten times. This sequence joins TRBV10-1 and TRBJ1-2; D is perhaps TRBD1 (5 bases). The germline V and J ends were trimmed by 6 bases and 3 bases, with 11 bases remaining between them. Germline loops: CDR1 WNHNN, CDR2 SYGVQD (reference sequence). This CDR3 region has 13 residues. The CDR3: CASSSGTDYGYTF. DNA for the CDR3: TGCGCCAGCAGCTCCGGGACTGACTATGGCTACACCTTC.

This clonotype came up many times. The chain links TRBV7-2 to TRBJ2-5, with no clear D. CDR3 size: 16 residues. The ends were cut back, 6 bases at V and 1 base at J, with 18 bases in the middle. Per the germline V gene, CDR1 is SGHTA and CDR2 is FQGNSA. The CDR3 loop is CASSRSRALLQETQYF. The CDR3 nucleotides are TGTGCCAGCAGTCGTAGCCGGGCGTTACTCCAAGAGACCCAGTACTTC.

The chain has TRBV10-3 and TRBJ2-7; D assignment may be TRBD1 or TRBD2 (5 bases each). Trimming removed 2 bases at V and 6 bases at J, with 14 bases between. CDR3 length: 14 residues. Germline-derived CDR1 and CDR2 are ENHRY and SYGVKD. CDR3 sequence: CAISEAPGTSEQYF. The CDR3 nucleotides are TGTGCCATCAGTGAGGCTCCGGGGACCTCCGAGCAGTACTTC.

In this sample, this clonotype turned up many times. The V call is TRBV21-1, the J call TRBJ2-1; the table's D call TRBD1 went unverified against the DNA. TRBV21-1 is deemed a pseudogene. The CDR3 consists of 14 residues. The CDR3 sequence: CASDRDYTTNEQFF. In DNA form, the CDR3 reads TGTGCCAGCGACAGGGACTACACCACAAATGAGCAGTTCTTC.

This clonotype came up many times. The chain is built from TRBV11-2 and TRBJ2-5, with D unresolved. This CDR3 region has 11 residues. Deletions cut 2 bases from V and 4 bases from J, with 2 bases between. The V gene's germline CDR1 is SGHAT and CDR2 FQNNGV. As DNA, the CDR3 is TGTGCCAGCAGCTTACTAGAGACCCAGTACTTC. This translates into CASSLLETQYF.

In its sample, this clonotype was seen a few times. The rearrangement uses TRBV14 and TRBJ1-1; no clear D gene. Trimming stripped 0 bases from V and 5 bases from J, with 7 bases between. Germline CDR1 is SGHDN and CDR2 is FVKESK. The CDR3 is made up of 13 amino acids. CDR3 loop: CASSQDLETEAFF. The CDR3 DNA reads as TGTGCCAGCAGCCAAGACTTGGAAACTGAAGCTTTCTTT. Full variable domain (outside the CDR3, taken from reference TRBV14 and TRBJ1-1): EAGVTQFPSHSVIEKGQTVTLRCDPISGHDNLYWYRRVMGKEIKFLLHFVKESKQDESGMPNNRFLAERTGGTYSTLKVQPAELEDSGVYFCASSQDLETEAFFGQGTRLTVV.

This clonotype has only a few counts. The chain is built from TRBV4-3 and TRBJ1-2; D call uncertain. The V gene's germline CDR1 is LGHNA and CDR2 YSLEER. The germline V and J ends were trimmed by 3 bases and 6 bases, with 14 bases remaining between them. CDR3 length equals 14 residues. The CDR3 coding sequence is TGCGCCAGCAGCCACCGTAGCCCAGCCCATGGCTACACCTTC. Its protein product is CASSHRSPAHGYTF.

This clonotype was seen at least ten times. This chain connects TRBV10-3 to TRBJ2-2; a weak D match, TRBD1 (6 bases). Germline V gene data show CDR1 as ENHRY and CDR2 as SYGVKD. This CDR3 spans 15 amino acids. Trimming took off 0 bases at V and 6 bases at J, with 11 bases between the two ends. The CDR3 DNA follows: TGTGCCATCAGTGAGTCGAAGGGGGTCCCCGGGGAGCTGTTTTTT. Protein sequence: CAISESKGVPGELFF.

The rearrangement joins TRBV5-1 to TRBJ2-7; D is ambiguous. V lost 0 bases, J lost 0 bases, and 7 bases lay in between. CDR1 and CDR2 (germline): SGHRS, YFSETQ. This CDR3 has 14 residues. In DNA form, the CDR3 reads TGCGCCAGCAGCTTGGGGCAGGACTCCTACGAGCAGTACTTC. It codes for CASSLGQDSYEQYF.

This clonotype was detected a few times. The chain employs TRBV11-2 and TRBJ2-7, with no clear D. This CDR3 is built from 16 residues. V lost 5 bases to trimming and J lost 2 bases, with 19 bases between them. Germline V gene data show CDR1 as SGHAT and CDR2 as FQNNGV. CDR3 DNA: TGTGCCAGCAGCCCCCTCCGCAGTATCGCAGCCTACGAGCAGTACTTC. It codes for CASSPLRSIAAYEQYF. Based on the CDR3 plus reference TRBV11-2 and TRBJ2-7, the full variable domain is EAGVAQSPRYKIIEKRQSVAFWCNPISGHATLYWYQQILGQGPKLLIQFQNNGVVDDSQLPKDRFSAERLKGVDSTLKIQPAKLEDSAVYLCASSPLRSIAAYEQYFGPGTRLTVT.

This clonotype appeared many times. V is TRBV11-2 and J is TRBJ1-2; no reliable D call. Germline CDR1 SGHAT, CDR2 FQNNGV. V was cut by 5 bases and J by 3 bases, with 13 bases left in between. This CDR3 has 14 amino acids. CDR3 in amino acids: CASSLAGEDYGYTF. The DNA for the CDR3 is TGTGCCAGCAGCCTAGCCGGTGAGGACTATGGCTACACCTTC. Variable domain in full (rest from reference TRBV11-2 and TRBJ1-2): EAGVAQSPRYKIIEKRQSVAFWCNPISGHATLYWYQQILGQGPKLLIQFQNNGVVDDSQLPKDRFSAERLKGVDSTLKIQPAKLEDSAVYLCASSLAGEDYGYTFGSGTRLTVV.

This clonotype was picked up many times. The V call is TRBV19, the J call TRBJ2-5; D may be TRBD1 or TRBD2 (5 bases each). V gave up 4 bases and J gave up 3 bases, with 21 bases separating them. Germline assignment: CDR1 LNHDA and CDR2 SQIVND (reference sequence). The CDR3 contains 17 residues. CDR3 sequence reads: CASSTTPMRGVEETQYF. The CDR3 region has the DNA TGTGCCAGTAGTACCACACCGATGAGGGGAGTGGAAGAGACCCAGTACTTC. Complete variable domain (other parts from reference TRBV19 and TRBJ2-5): DGGITQSPKYLFRKEGQNVTLSCEQNLNHDAMYWYRQDPGQGLRLIYYSQIVNDFQKGDIAEGYSVSREKKESFPLTVTSAQKNPTAFYLCASSTTPMRGVEETQYFGPGTRLLVL.

This clonotype was observed a handful of times. The V gene is TRBV3-1, the J gene TRBJ1-2; 10 bases map to TRBD1. Per germline, CDR1 LGHDT and CDR2 YNNKEL (reference sequence). CDR3 size: 15 residues. Trimming removed 4 bases from V and 4 bases from J; junction bases left unmatched: 6. CDR3 nucleotide sequence: TGTGCCAGCAGCCCCAGACAGGGGGCACGCTATGGCTACACCTTC. This codes for CASSPRQGARYGYTF.

The chain employs TRBV5-6 and TRBJ2-7, with D perhaps matching TRBD1 or TRBD2 (6 bases each). Per germline, CDR1 SGHDT and CDR2 YYEEEE. Trimming took off 4 bases at V and 4 bases at J, with 21 bases between the two ends. The CDR3 loop spans 16 amino acids. Here the CDR3 reads CASSAGQGPRGYEQYF. The CDR3 DNA sequence: TGTGCCAGCAGCGCGGGACAAGGGCCTAGAGGATACGAGCAGTACTTC.

V gene TRBV7-9 combines with J gene TRBJ1-5; the match to TRBD1 covers 7 bases. The V gene's germline CDR1 is SEHNR and CDR2 FQNEAQ (reference sequence). The CDR3 contains 16 residues. V lost 6 bases, J lost 0 bases, and 8 bases stayed unmatched. CDR3 bases: TGTGCCAGCAGATCGGACAGGACCTTTAGCAATCAGCCCCAGCATTTT. Translation gives CASRSDRTFSNQPQHF.

Of note for this clonotype: The junction and the germline gene differ at one end; a read error may be behind it. The chain couples TRBV19 to TRBJ1-2; 8 nucleotides line up with TRBD1. The CDR3 loop spans 15 amino acids. Germline-derived CDR1 and CDR2 are LNHDA and SQIVND (reference sequence). CDR3 amino acids: CASSTPTGENCGYTF. CDR3 sequence (DNA): TGTGCCAGTAGTACTCCGACAGGGGAAAACTGTGGCTACACCTTC.

This clonotype was observed many times. V is TRBV19 and J is TRBJ2-7; 9 bases agree with TRBD1. The V and J ends lost 4 bases and 5 bases, in that order; junction bases with no gene match: 9. The germline V gene encodes CDR1 LNHDA and CDR2 SQIVND (reference sequence). The CDR3 has 15 amino acids. The CDR3 sequence is CASSTAGTGFNEQYF. CDR3 nucleotide sequence: TGTGCCAGTAGTACTGCAGGGACAGGGTTCAACGAGCAGTACTTC.

This clonotype was picked up a small number of times. The rearrangement links TRBV7-9 to TRBJ1-1; no definite D call. In germline, CDR1 is SEHNR, CDR2 FQNEAQ (reference sequence). This CDR3 region has 15 residues. V was shortened by 5 bases and J by 1 base, with 14 bases between the two germline ends. CDR3 sequence: CASSALTVPNTEAFF. In DNA form, the CDR3 reads TGTGCCAGCAGCGCGTTAACAGTACCGAACACTGAAGCTTTCTTT.

This clonotype was detected ten times or more. The chain has TRBV12-3 or TRBV12-4 and TRBJ2-7; the D is unclear. Between the trimmed V and J ends, which lost 6 bases and 3 bases, there was a span of 9 bases. The CDR3 has 12 amino acids. Written as DNA, the CDR3 is TGTGCCAGCAGCCCGAATAGCTACGAGCAGTACTTC. Protein sequence: CASSPNSYEQYF.

This chain connects TRBV11-2 to TRBJ2-7; D is possibly TRBD1 or TRBD2 (5 bases each). Germline values: CDR1 SGHAT, CDR2 FQNNGV. The CDR3 is made up of 15 amino acids. With 3 bases removed from V and 3 bases from J, the gap between germline ends came to 15 bases. The CDR3 DNA sequence: TGTGCCAGCAGCTTCCTACGAGGGGCGGACTACGAGCAGTACTTC. It yields the protein CASSFLRGADYEQYF.

The chain recombines TRBV27 with TRBJ2-1, with TRBD2 matching 10 bases. There are 16 residues in the CDR3. CDR1 and CDR2 from the germline V gene are MNHEY and SMNVEV (reference sequence). The trim removed 5 bases at V and 4 bases at J, leaving 8 bases unmatched. CDR3 sequence reads: CASSTRPSGGYNEQFF. For the CDR3, the DNA is TGTGCCAGCAGTACCCGCCCTAGCGGGGGTTACAATGAGCAGTTCTTC.

This clonotype came up many times. The CDR3 region has the DNA TGTGCCAGCAGCAAAGGAGTGGACCGCAGGCGGACCGGGGAGCTGTTTTTT. Amino acid sequence: CASSKGVDRRRTGELFF. The V and J genes are TRBV21-1 and TRBJ2-2. TRBV21-1 is a documented pseudogene. This CDR3 has 17 amino acids.

The chain recombines TRBV27 with TRBJ1-5; D remains ambiguous. CDR1 MNHEY and CDR2 SMNVEV come from the germline V gene (reference sequence). This CDR3 comprises 16 residues. Trimming removed 5 bases at V and 2 bases at J, with 16 bases between. The CDR3 DNA reads TGTGCCAGCAGTCTGGGCGCCAGGCCTGGCAATCAGCCCCAGCATTTT. Protein product: CASSLGARPGNQPQHF.